This T cell receptor (beta chain) was captured by sequencing in a study of shared clonotypes between healthy human individuals. Per the germline V gene, CDR1 is DFQATT and CDR2 is SNEGSKA (reference sequence). V was cut by 0 bases and J by 9 bases, with 6 bases left in between. This CDR3 region has 11 residues. On this clone itself: Its antigen remains unidentified.

The table came from immunoSEQ multiplex PCR; TCRdb's copy has only in-frame clones and leaves some out. Of approximately 840,000 clones in the sample, 96% were seen once. Terminally differentiated effector memory CD45RA+ cells were left out of the naive CD8 fraction, which was CD45RO-negative and positively selected for CCR7. Study observations and caveats: Non-shared clonotypes had lower generation probabilities than those shared by all four donors. As a rule, naive subsets had a larger estimated richness than memory subsets.

The sequence derives from a man aged 25-45 years in good health. The V and J genes are TRBV20-1 and TRBJ2-1; D uncertain. Sequencing was carried out using naive CD8+ T cells sorted from blood. The CDR3 DNA reads TGCAGTGCTAGAGAGGGGTTTGAGCAGTTCTTC. It specifies CSAREGFEQFF.